The 23 T cell receptor beta chains below all came from one sample that was sequenced in a study of shared T cell receptors in the human thymus. The method was immunoSEQ multiplex PCR; TCRdb's version includes in-frame clones alone and lacks a portion of them. The data contain 700,000 or so clones, 80% to 90% of them singletons. Another study also made use of these data, one on human thymus T cells.

The sequenced material came from thymocytes. Source of these receptors: a girl under three years old with a congenital heart defect.

V and J are TRBV5-1 and TRBJ2-1, with 9 bases fitting TRBD1. V was pared by 3 bases and J by 1 base, with 5 bases of the junction left unmatched. Germline-derived CDR1 and CDR2 are SGHRS and YFSETQ. The length of the CDR3 is 16 residues. CDR3 bases: TGCGCCAGCAGCTCAGAGACAGGGGGGTCCTACAATGAGCAGTTCTTC. This sequence encodes CASSSETGGSYNEQFF.

The chain joins TRBV11-2 to TRBJ2-7, with 7 bases lining up with TRBD1. The CDR3 has 17 residues. V lost 4 bases, J lost 2 bases, and 14 bases stayed unmatched. In germline, CDR1 is SGHAT, CDR2 FQNNGV. The CDR3, as DNA: TGTGCCAGCAGCTACTCCCAAACAGGGGCAGGACCCTACGAGCAGTACTTC. Its translation: CASSYSQTGAGPYEQYF.

The rearrangement links TRBV6-1 to TRBJ2-7; TRBD2 aligns across 9 bases. The CDR3 has 16 amino acids. The germline CDR1 and CDR2 sequences are MNHNS and SASEGT. The V gene end was trimmed by 4 bases and the J gene end by 3 bases; junction bases not matched to a gene: 10. This CDR3 is CASSAAGLASRYEQYF. CDR3 nucleotides: TGTGCCAGCAGTGCAGCTGGACTAGCGTCTCGCTACGAGCAGTACTTC.

The chain has TRBV10-1 and TRBJ1-3, with TRBD1 matching over 9 bases. The germline V gene encodes CDR1 WNHNN and CDR2 SYGVQD (reference sequence). CDR3 size: 13 residues. V lost 8 bases to trimming and J lost 2 bases; unmatched junction nucleotides: 1. The CDR3 bases are TGCGCCAGCTGGACAGGGGCTGGAAACACCATATATTTT. Protein: CASWTGAGNTIYF.

The gene calls are TRBV25-1 and TRBJ2-1; 7 bases agree with TRBD1. Germline assignment: CDR1 MGHDK and CDR2 SYGVNS. This CDR3 contains 12 residues. Trimming took 6 bases from V and 5 from J; bases not matched to a gene: 1. DNA of the CDR3: TGTGCCAGCAGACAGGGGAACAATGAGCAGTTCTTC. Translating gives CASRQGNNEQFF.

With regard to this clone: The same CDR3 can be traced to other DNA sequences in this sample. This chain uses TRBV7-6 with TRBJ1-1; 8 bases agree with TRBD1. CDR1 is SGHVS and CDR2 is FNYEAQ in the germline V gene. The ends lost 5 bases at V and 2 bases at J; junction bases unmatched: 7. The CDR3 loop spans 15 amino acids. Here the CDR3 reads CASSPRTGGNTEAFF. The CDR3 bases are TGTGCCAGCAGCCCCCGTACAGGGGGTAACACTGAAGCTTTCTTT.

V usage is TRBV2 and J usage is TRBJ2-2; 14 bases are a match to TRBD2. Germline-derived CDR1 and CDR2 are SNHLY and FYNNEI. The CDR3 has 20 residues. The V segment lost 9 bases and the J segment 5 bases; nucleotides outside the gene matches: 20. CDR3 residues: CARASGVRTSGGRGTGELFF. As DNA, the CDR3 is TGTGCCAGAGCGTCTGGCGTTCGGACTAGCGGGGGGCGAGGGACCGGGGAGCTGTTTTTT.

The chain couples TRBV29-1 to TRBJ1-4, with 7 bases fitting TRBD1. The CDR3 sequence is 16 residues long. Germline V gene sequence: CDR1 SQVTM, CDR2 ANQGSEA. The ends lost 3 bases at V and 3 bases at J; junction bases unmatched: 10. CDR3 residues: CSVEWLSGTANEKLFF. DNA for the CDR3: TGCAGCGTTGAGTGGCTCTCCGGGACAGCTAATGAAAAACTGTTTTTT.

The rearrangement uses TRBV7-6 and TRBJ2-7, with D maybe TRBD2 (6 bases). This CDR3 contains 16 residues. V gave up 5 bases and J gave up 1 base, with 18 bases separating them. CDR1 is SGHVS, CDR2 FNYEAQ, per germline. The CDR3 DNA follows: TGTGCCAGCAGCCCCCGGTGGGGGAGGCCTTCCTACGAGCAGTACTTC. Translating it yields CASSPRWGRPSYEQYF.

The rearrangement uses TRBV5-1 and TRBJ1-5; D uncertain. Germline loops: CDR1 SGHRS, CDR2 YFSETQ. The CDR3 loop spans 14 amino acids. Trimming shortened V by 4 bases and J by 4 bases, and 12 bases separated the two germline ends. CDR3 DNA: TGCGCCAGCAGCGTGAATGAGGGAAATCAGCCCCAGCATTTT. This codes for CASSVNEGNQPQHF.

The chain uses TRBV6-1 and TRBJ2-3; a weak D match, TRBD1 (6 bases). CDR3 length: 12 residues. V shed 9 bases and J shed 6 bases, with 13 bases lying between them. From germline, CDR1 is MNHNS and CDR2 SASEGT. The CDR3 nucleotides read TGTGCCAGTCGGCAGGGGATGGATACGCAGTATTTT. Its protein product is CASRQGMDTQYF.

The J gene is TRBJ2-7, the V gene TRBV4-1; D ambiguous. The CDR3 is 13 residues long. Trimming took 4 bases from V and 5 from J, leaving 12 bases between them. Germline CDR1 MGHRA, CDR2 YSYEKL. As DNA, the CDR3 is TGCGCCAGCAGCCCGGTTCAGGTTGACGAGCAGTACTTC. It codes for CASSPVQVDEQYF.

This clone appeared once. This chain connects TRBV7-2 to TRBJ2-7; D remains ambiguous. Germline V gene sequence: CDR1 SGHTA, CDR2 FQGNSA. The CDR3 covers 14 residues. V lost 1 base and J lost 3, with 10 bases in between. The CDR3 DNA reads TGTGCCAGCAGCTTAGGCGGCAGCTACTACGAGCAGTACTTC. Encoded protein: CASSLGGSYYEQYF.

The chain couples TRBV9 to TRBJ1-2; maybe TRBD1 (6 bases). Germline V CDR1 and CDR2: SGDLS, YYNGEE. The V end lost 3 bases, the J end lost 4 bases, and 16 bases lay between the germline ends. This CDR3 contains 15 residues. In DNA form, the CDR3 reads TGTGCCAGCAGCGCCCGCCCAGGGGCGACCTATGGCTACACCTTC. This encodes CASSARPGATYGYTF.

CDR3 coding DNA: TGTGCCAGCAGTTACTCTAAGACAGGGATCTATGGCTACACCTTC. Translated, it gives CASSYSKTGIYGYTF. This chain connects TRBV6-5 to TRBJ1-2; 7 bases are a match to TRBD1. Germline loops: CDR1 MNHEY, CDR2 SVGAGI. V lost 0 bases and J lost 4; bases outside the gene matches: 5. This CDR3 comprises 15 residues.

The rearrangement joins TRBV5-6 to TRBJ2-1; 8 bases align to TRBD2. The germline V gene encodes CDR1 SGHDT and CDR2 YYEEEE. This CDR3 is 16 amino acids long. V lost 3 bases to trimming and J lost 2 bases; unmatched junction nucleotides: 7. The CDR3 nucleotides are TGTGCCAGCAGCTCTCAACTAGCGGATCCCTACAATGAGCAGTTCTTC. Its protein is CASSSQLADPYNEQFF.

The chain joins TRBV10-3 to TRBJ2-5; TRBD2 aligns across 13 bases. Germline trimming cut 6 bases from V and 1 base from J; bases unmatched to any gene: 5. In germline, CDR1 is ENHRY, CDR2 SYGVKD. The CDR3 has 16 residues. The CDR3 loop reads CAISEGLAGTQETQYF. The CDR3 nucleotides are TGTGCCATCAGCGAGGGACTAGCGGGGACCCAAGAGACCCAGTACTTC.

This chain connects TRBV10-1 to TRBJ2-7; 9 bases map to TRBD1. Germline V gene data show CDR1 as WNHNN and CDR2 as SYGVQD (reference sequence). The trim removed 5 bases at V and 2 bases at J, leaving 4 bases unmatched. This CDR3 spans 14 amino acids. CDR3 bases: TGCGCCAGCAGTTTTGGGACAGGGCCCTACGAGCAGTACTTC. Residues: CASSFGTGPYEQYF.

The chain is built from TRBV6-1 and TRBJ2-1, with TRBD2 identical over 10 bases. The V gene end was trimmed by 4 bases and the J gene end by 5 bases; junction bases not matched to a gene: 8. The CDR3 spans 16 residues. Germline loops: CDR1 MNHNS, CDR2 SASEGT. CDR3 protein: CASSASGRARNNEQFF. CDR3 coding DNA: TGTGCCAGCAGTGCGAGCGGGAGGGCCCGTAACAATGAGCAGTTCTTC.

Details on this clone: At one of its ends the junction is not consistent with the germline gene, which may arise from a read error. This chain links TRBV7-9 with TRBJ2-5; the D gene is possibly TRBD2 (5 bases). CDR1 is SEHNR and CDR2 is FQNEAQ in the germline V gene (reference sequence). The CDR3 consists of 15 residues. CDR3 amino acids: CASSSALLVQESQYF. The CDR3, as DNA: TGTGCCAGCAGCTCCGCATTACTAGTCCAAGAGTCCCAGTACTTC.

The V and J genes are TRBV25-1 and TRBJ2-7, with D tentatively TRBD1 (5 bases). Trimming removed 6 bases at V and 4 bases at J, with 10 bases between. The CDR3 contains 12 residues. In germline, CDR1 is MGHDK, CDR2 SYGVNS. CDR3 in amino acids: CASRGPTYEQYF. DNA of the CDR3: TGTGCCAGCAGGGGGCCCACATACGAGCAGTACTTC.

V and J are TRBV5-1 and TRBJ2-7, with 9 bases identical to TRBD1. CDR1 is SGHRS and CDR2 is YFSETQ in the germline V gene. V was clipped by 2 bases and J by 1 base; unmatched bases: 16. This CDR3 has 19 amino acids. This CDR3 is CASSFLLRRDRAPSYEQYF. CDR3 sequence (DNA): TGCGCCAGCAGCTTCCTCCTCCGCCGGGACAGGGCCCCATCCTACGAGCAGTACTTC.

The count of this clone is one. V is TRBV20-1 and J is TRBJ2-1, with TRBD2 identical over 7 bases. Trimming at V came to 6 bases and at J to 8 bases, leaving 4 bases not matched to a gene. The germline gives CDR1 DFQATT, CDR2 SNEGSKA (reference sequence). This CDR3 spans 11 amino acids. The CDR3 DNA is TGCAGTGCGCCAACTAGCGATGAGCAGTTCTTC. Translation: CSAPTSDEQFF.